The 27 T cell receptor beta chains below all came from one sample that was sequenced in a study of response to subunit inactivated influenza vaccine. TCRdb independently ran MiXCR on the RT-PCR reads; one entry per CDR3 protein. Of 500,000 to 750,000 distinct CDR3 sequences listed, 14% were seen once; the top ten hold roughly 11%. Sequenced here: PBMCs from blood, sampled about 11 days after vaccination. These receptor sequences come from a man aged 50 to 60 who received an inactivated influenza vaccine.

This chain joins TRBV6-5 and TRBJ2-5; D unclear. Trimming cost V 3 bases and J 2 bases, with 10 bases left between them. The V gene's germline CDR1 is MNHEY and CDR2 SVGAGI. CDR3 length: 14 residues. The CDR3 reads CASSYPGAQETQYF. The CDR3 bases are TGTGCCAGCAGTTATCCAGGAGCGCAAGAGACCCAGTACTTC.

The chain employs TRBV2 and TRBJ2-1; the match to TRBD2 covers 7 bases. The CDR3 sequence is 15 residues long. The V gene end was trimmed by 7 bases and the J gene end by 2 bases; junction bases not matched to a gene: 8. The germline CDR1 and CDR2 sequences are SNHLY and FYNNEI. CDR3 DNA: TGTGCCAGCACCCCGAGTGGGGGGGCCTACAATGAGCAGTTCTTC. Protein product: CASTPSGGAYNEQFF.

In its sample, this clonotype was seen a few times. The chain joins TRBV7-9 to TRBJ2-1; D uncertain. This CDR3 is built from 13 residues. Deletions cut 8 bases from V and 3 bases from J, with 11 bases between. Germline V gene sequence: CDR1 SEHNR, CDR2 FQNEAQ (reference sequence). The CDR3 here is CASSRSLYNEQFF. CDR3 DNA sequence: TGTGCCAGCTCGCGGTCCCTCTACAATGAGCAGTTCTTC.

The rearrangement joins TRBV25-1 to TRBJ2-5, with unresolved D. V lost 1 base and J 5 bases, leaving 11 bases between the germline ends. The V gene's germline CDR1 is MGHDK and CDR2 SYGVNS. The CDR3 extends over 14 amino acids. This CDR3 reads CASSEWGWVETQYF. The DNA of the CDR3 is TGTGCCAGCAGTGAATGGGGTTGGGTTGAGACCCAGTACTTC.

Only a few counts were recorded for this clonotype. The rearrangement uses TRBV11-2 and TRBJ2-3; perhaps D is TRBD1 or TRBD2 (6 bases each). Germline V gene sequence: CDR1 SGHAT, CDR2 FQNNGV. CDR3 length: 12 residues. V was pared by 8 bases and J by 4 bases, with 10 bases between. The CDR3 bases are TGTGCCAGCTCGGGGGCGGCAGATACGCAGTATTTT. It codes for CASSGAADTQYF.

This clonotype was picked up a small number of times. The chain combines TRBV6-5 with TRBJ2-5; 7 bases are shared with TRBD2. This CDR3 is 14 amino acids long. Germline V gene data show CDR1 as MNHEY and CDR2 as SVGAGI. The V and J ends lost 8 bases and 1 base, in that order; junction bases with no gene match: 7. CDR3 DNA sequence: TGTGCCAGCGTATACGGGGGGAGCCAAGAGACCCAGTACTTC. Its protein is CASVYGGSQETQYF.

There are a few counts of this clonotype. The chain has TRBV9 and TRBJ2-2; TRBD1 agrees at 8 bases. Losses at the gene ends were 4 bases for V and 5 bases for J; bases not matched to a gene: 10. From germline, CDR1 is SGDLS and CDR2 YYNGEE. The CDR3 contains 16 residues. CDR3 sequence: CASSPPGQVTTGELFF. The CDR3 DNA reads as TGTGCCAGCAGCCCGCCGGGACAGGTTACTACCGGGGAGCTGTTTTTT.

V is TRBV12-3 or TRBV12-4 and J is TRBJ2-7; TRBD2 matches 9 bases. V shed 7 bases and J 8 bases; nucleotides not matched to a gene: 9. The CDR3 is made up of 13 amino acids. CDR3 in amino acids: CASTLRREGQQYF. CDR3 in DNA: TGTGCCAGCACCCTCAGGCGGGAGGGGCAGCAGTACTTC.

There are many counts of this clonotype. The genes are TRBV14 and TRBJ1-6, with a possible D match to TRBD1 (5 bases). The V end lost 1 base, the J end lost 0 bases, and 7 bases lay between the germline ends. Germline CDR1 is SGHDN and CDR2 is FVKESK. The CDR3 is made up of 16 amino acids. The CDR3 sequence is CASSQGGSSYNSPLHF. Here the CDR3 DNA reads TGTGCCAGCAGCCAAGGGGGGAGCTCCTATAATTCACCCCTCCACTTT.

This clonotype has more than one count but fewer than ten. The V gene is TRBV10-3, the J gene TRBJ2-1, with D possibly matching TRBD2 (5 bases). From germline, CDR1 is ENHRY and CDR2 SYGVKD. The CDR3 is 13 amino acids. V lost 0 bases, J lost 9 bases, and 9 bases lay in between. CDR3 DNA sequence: TGTGCCATCAGTGAGTCGGCCGCGGGTGAGCAGTTCTTC. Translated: CAISESAAGEQFF.

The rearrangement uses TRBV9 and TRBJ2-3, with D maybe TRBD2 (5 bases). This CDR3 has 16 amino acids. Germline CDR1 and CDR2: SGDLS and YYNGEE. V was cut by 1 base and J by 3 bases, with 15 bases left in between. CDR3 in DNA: TGTGCCAGCAGCGTAAGCCCTAGCACAAGGACAGATACGCAGTATTTT. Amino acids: CASSVSPSTRTDTQYF.

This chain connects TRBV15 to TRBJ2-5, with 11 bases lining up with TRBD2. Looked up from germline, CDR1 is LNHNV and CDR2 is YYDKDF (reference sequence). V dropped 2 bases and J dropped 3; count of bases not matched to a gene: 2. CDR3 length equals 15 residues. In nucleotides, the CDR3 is TGTGCCACCAGCAGAAAGGGACTAGCGGAAGAGACCCAGTACTTC. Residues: CATSRKGLAEETQYF.

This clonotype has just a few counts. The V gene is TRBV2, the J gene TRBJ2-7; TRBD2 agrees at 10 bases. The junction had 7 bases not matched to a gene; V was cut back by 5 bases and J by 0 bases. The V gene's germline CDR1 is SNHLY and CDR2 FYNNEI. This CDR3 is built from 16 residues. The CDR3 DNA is TGTGCCAGCAGTAACCGGGCTAGCGGGAGCTCCTACGAGCAGTACTTC. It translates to CASSNRASGSSYEQYF.

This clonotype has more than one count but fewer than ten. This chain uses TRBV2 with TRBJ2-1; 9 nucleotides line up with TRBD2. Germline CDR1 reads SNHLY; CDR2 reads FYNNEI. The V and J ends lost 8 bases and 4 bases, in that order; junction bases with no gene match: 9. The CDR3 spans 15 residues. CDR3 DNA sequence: TGTGCCAGCTCCGCGGGGGGGTCCCTTTACAATGAGCAGTTCTTC. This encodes CASSAGGSLYNEQFF.

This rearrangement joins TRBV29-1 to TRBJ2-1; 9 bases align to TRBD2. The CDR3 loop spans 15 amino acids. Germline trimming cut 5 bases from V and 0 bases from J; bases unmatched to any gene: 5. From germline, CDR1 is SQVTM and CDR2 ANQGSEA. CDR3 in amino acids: CSVISGSSSYNEQFF. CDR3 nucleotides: TGCAGCGTTATTAGCGGGAGCAGCTCCTACAATGAGCAGTTCTTC.

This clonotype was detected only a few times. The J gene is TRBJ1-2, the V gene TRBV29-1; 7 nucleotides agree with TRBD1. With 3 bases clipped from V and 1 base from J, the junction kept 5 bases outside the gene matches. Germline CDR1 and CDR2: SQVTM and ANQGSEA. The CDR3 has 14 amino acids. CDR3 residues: CSVDAGGSNYGYTF. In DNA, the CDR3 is TGCAGCGTTGATGCAGGGGGAAGTAACTATGGCTACACCTTC.

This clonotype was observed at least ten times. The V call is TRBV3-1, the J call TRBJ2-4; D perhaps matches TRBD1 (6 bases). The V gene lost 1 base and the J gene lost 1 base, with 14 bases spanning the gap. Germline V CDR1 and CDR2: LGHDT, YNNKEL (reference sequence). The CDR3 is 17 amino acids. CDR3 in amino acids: CASSQGMAGVAKNIQYF. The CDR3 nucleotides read TGTGCCAGCAGCCAAGGGATGGCAGGGGTGGCCAAAAACATTCAGTACTTC.

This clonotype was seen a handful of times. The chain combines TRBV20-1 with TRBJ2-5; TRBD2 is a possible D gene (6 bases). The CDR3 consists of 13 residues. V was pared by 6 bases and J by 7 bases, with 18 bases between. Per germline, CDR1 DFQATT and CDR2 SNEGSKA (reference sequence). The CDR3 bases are TGCAGTGCGCGAGAGGGGACTTTGCGGACCCAGTACTTC. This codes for CSAREGTLRTQYF.

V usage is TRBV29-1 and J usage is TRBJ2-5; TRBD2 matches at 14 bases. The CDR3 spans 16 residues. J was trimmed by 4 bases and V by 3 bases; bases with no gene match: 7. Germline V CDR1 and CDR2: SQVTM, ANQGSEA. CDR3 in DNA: TGCAGCGTTGAGGACGGTGGACTAGCGGGGGGAGAGACCCAGTACTTC. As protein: CSVEDGGLAGGETQYF.

The CDR3 bases are TGCAGCGTCTGGGACAGGGGTATGGGCACTGAAGCTTTCTTT. Translated, it gives CSVWDRGMGTEAFF. The chain is built from TRBV29-1 and TRBJ1-1; 10 nucleotides align to TRBD1. V lost 6 bases, J lost 4 bases, and 8 bases stayed unmatched. CDR3 size: 14 residues. Germline CDR1 reads SQVTM; CDR2 reads ANQGSEA.

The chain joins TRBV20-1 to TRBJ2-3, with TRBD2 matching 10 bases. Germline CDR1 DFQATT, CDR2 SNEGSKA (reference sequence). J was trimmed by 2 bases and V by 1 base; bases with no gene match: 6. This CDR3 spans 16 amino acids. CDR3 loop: CSARGLTSGNTDTQYF. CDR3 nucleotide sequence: TGCAGTGCTAGAGGTTTAACTAGCGGGAACACAGATACGCAGTATTTT.

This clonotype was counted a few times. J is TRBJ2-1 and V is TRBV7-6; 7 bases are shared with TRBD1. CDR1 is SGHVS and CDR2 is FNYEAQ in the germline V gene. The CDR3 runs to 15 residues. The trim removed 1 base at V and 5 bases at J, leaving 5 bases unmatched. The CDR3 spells CASSLVGTAHNEQFF. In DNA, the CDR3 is TGTGCCAGCAGCTTAGTGGGGACAGCCCACAATGAGCAGTTCTTC. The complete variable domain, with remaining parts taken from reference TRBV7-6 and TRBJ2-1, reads GAGVSQSPRYKVTKRGQDVALRCDPISGHVSLYWYRQALGQGPEFLTYFNYEAQQDKSGLPNDRFSAERPEGSISTLTIQRTEQRDSAMYRCASSLVGTAHNEQFFGPGTRLTVL.

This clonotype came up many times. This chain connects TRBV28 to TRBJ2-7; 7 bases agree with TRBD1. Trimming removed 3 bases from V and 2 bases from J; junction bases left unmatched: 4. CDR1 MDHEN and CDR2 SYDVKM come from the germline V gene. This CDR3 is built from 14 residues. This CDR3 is CASSLGQPPYEQYF. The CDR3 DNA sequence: TGTGCCAGCAGTTTGGGACAGCCCCCCTACGAGCAGTACTTC.

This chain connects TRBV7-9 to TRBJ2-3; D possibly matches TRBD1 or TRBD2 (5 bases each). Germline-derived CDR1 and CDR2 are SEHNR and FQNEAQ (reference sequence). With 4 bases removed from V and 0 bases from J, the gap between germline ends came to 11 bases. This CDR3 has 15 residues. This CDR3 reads CASSWDQRSTDTQYF. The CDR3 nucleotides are TGTGCCAGCAGCTGGGACCAAAGGAGCACAGATACGCAGTATTTT.

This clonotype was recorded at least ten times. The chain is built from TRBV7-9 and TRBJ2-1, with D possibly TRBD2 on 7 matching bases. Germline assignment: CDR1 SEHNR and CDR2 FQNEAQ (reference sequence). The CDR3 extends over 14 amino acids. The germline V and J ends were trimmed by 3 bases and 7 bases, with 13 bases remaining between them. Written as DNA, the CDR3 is TGTGCCAGCAGCTTTCGGGGGGCAGAGAATGAGCAGTTCTTC. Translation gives CASSFRGAENEQFF.

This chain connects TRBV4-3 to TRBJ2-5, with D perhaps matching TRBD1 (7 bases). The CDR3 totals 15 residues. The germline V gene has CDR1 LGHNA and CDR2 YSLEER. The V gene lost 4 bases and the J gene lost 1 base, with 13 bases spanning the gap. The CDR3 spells CASSRQGGSQETQYF. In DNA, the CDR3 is TGCGCCAGCAGCCGACAGGGAGGAAGCCAAGAGACCCAGTACTTC.

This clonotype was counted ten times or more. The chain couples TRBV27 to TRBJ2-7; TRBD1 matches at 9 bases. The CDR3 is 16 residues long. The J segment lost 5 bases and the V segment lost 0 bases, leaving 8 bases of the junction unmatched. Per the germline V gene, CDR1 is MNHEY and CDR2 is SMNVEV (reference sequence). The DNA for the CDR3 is TGTGCCAGCAGTTTATCGTCGTGGACAGGGGTTGACGAGCAGTACTTC. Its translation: CASSLSSWTGVDEQYF.